This T cell receptor (beta chain) was obtained from a study of blood T cells in healthy people across ages. The authors ran a second PCR of about 6 to 11 cycles using a sample-barcoded 5' primer and a J-beta primer mix. TCRdb reprocessed the 5' RACE reads via MiXCR and lists one record per CDR3 protein. The table records 500,000 to 550,000 distinct CDR3 sequences, 24% of them present only once. This CDR3 is built from 17 residues. Germline assignment: CDR1 SGHKS and CDR2 YYEKEE (reference sequence). Trimming cost V 3 bases and J 4 bases, with 20 bases left between them. These data are also associated with another study on T cells of mothers and their children.

The V and J genes are TRBV5-5 and TRBJ1-5; maybe TRBD1 (6 bases). The material sequenced was blood. This TCR was recovered from a boy aged 10-17 years in good health. The CDR3 here is CASSYFDRGGRNQPQHF. The DNA of the CDR3 is TGTGCCAGCAGCTATTTCGATCGAGGGGGTCGGAATCAGCCCCAGCATTTT. Complete variable domain (other parts from reference TRBV5-5 and TRBJ1-5): DAGVTQSPTHLIKTRGQQVTLRCSPISGHKSVSWYQQVLGQGPQFIFQYYEKEERGRGNFPDRFSARQFPNYSSELNVNALLLGDSALYLCASSYFDRGGRNQPQHFGDGTRLSIL.